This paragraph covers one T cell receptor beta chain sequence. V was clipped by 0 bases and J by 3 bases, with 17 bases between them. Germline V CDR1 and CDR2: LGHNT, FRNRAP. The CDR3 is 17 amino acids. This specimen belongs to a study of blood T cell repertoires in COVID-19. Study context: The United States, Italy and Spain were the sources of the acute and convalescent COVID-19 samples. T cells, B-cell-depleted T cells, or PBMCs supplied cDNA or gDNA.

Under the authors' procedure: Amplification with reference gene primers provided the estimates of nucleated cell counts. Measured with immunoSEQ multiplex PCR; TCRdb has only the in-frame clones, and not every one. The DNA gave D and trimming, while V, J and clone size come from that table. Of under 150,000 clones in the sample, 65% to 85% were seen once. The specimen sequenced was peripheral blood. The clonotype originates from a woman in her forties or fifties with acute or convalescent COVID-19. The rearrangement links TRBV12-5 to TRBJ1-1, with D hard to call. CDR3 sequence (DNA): TGTGCTAGTGGTTTGGTAACAAAGATATTCGATGACACTGAAGCTTTCTTT. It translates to CASGLVTKIFDDTEAFF.